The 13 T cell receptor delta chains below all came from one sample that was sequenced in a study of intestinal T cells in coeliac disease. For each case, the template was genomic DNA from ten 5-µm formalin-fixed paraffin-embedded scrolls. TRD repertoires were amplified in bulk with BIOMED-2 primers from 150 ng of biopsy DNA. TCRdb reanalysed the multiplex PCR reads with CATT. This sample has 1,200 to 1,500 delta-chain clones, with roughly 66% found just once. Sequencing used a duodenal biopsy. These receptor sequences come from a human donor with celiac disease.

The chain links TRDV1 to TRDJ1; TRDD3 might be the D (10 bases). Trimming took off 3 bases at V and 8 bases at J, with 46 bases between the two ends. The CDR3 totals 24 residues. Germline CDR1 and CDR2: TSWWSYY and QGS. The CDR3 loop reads CALGEKAFLRPWGDTTAGGYKLIF. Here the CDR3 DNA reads TGTGCTCTTGGGGAGAAGGCCTTCCTACGCCCCTGGGGGGATACGACTGCGGGGGGTTACAAACTCATCTTT.

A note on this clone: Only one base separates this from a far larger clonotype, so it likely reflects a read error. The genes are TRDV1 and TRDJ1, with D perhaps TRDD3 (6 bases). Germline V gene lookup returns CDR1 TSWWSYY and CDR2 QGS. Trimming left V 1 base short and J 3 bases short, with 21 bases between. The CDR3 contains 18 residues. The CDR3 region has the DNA TGTGCTCTTGGGGAACGAGGGGTGTACTGGGAGACCCCCGATAAACTCATCTTT. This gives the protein CALGERGVYWETPDKLIF.

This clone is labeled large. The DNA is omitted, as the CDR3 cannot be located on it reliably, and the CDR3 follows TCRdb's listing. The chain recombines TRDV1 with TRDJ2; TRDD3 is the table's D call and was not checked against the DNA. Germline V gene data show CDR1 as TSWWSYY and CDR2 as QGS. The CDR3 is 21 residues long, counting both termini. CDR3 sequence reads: CALVSSFGTGGYVALTAQLFF.

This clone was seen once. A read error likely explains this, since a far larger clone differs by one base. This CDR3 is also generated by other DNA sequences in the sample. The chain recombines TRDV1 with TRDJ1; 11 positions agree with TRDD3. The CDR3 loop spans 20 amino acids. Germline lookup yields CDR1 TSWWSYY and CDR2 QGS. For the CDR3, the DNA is TGTGCTCTTGGGGAATTCCTAGACCGTTTCTGGGGGATACATTCCGATAAACTAATCTTT. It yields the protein CALGEFLDRFWGIHSDKLIF.

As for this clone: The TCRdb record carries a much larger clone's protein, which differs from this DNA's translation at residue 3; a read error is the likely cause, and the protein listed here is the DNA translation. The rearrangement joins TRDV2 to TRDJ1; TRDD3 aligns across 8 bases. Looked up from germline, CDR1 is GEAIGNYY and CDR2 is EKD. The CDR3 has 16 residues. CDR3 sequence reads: CARDPLGVLGSDKLIF. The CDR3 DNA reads TGTGCCCGTGACCCACTGGGGGTCTTGGGTTCCGATAAACTCATCTTT.

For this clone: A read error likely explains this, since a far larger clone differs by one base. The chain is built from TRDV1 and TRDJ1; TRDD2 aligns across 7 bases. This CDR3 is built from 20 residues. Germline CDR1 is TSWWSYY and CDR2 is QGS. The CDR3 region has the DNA TGTGCTCTTGGGGAACTTTCCTACAAAGCTTTACTGTACTCGAAGGATAACCTCATCTTT. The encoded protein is CALGELSYKALLYSKDNLIF.

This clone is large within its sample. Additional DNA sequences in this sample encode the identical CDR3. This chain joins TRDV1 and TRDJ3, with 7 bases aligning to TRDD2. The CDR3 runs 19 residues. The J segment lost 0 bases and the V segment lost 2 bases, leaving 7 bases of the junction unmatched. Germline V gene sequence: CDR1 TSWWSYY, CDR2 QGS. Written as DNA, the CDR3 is TGTGCTCTTGGGGAAATTTCCTACCCTAGCTCCTGGGACACCCGACAGATGTTTTTC. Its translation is CALGEISYPSSWDTRQMFF.

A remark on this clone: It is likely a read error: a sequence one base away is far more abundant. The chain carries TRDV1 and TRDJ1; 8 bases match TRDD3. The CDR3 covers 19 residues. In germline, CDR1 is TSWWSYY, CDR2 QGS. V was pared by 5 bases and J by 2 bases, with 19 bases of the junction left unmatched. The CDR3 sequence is CALGKQLTLGDAPTDKLIF. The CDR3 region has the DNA TGTGCTCTTGGGAAACAGCTCACCCTGGGGGACGCTCCTACCGATAAACTCATCTTT.

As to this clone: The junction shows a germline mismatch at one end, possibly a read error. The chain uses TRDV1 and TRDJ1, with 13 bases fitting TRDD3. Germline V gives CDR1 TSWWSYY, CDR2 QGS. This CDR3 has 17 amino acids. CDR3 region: CALGDLRPSYWGIRLFF. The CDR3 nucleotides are TGTGCTCTTGGGGACCTGAGGCCTTCCTACTGGGGGATACGATTATTCTTT.

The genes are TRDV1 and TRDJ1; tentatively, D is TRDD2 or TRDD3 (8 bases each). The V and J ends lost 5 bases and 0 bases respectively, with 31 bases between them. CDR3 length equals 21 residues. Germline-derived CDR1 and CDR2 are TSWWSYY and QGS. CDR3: CALGTSYGTGGISGYTDKLIF. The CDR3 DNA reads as TGTGCTCTTGGGACTTCCTACGGTACTGGGGGGATATCAGGGTACACCGATAAACTCATCTTT.

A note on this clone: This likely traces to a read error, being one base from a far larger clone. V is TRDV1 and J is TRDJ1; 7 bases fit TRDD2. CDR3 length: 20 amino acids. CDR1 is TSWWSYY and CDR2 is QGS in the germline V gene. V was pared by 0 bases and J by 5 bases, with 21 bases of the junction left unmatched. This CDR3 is CALGELSYKALLYSRDKLIF. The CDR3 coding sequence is TGTGCTCTTGGGGAACTTTCCTACAAAGCTTTACTGTACTCGAGGGATAAACTCATCTTT.

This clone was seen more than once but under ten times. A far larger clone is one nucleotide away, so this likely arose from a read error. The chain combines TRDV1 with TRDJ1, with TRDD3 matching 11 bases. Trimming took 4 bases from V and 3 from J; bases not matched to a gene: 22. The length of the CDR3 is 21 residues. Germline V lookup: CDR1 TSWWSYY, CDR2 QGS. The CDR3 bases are TGTGCTCTTGGGGCCCACCACCTCCTACTTGATGGGGGATACGGGGCCGATAAACTCATCTTT. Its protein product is CALGAHHLLLDGGYGADKLIF.

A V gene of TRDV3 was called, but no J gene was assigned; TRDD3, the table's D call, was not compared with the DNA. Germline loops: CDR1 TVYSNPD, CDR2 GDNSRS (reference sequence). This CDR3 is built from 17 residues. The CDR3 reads CALAQGDTTPSLGRLTF. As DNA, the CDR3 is TGTGCCTTGGCTCAGGGGGATACAACCCCCAGTCTAGGAAGGCTCACATTT.